One sample yielded the 25 T cell receptor beta chains listed below, sequenced in a study of blood T cells in healthy people across ages. Through a sample-barcoded 5' primer and a J-beta primer mix, a second PCR was run for roughly 7 to 11 cycles. TCRdb re-called the 5' RACE reads through MiXCR, storing one row per CDR3 protein. This table holds roughly 800,000 distinct CDR3 sequences, 55% to 70% found once. The source material was blood. Every receptor here comes from a man under 40 in good health.

The J gene is TRBJ1-2, the V gene TRBV20-1; TRBD1 matches 7 bases. The ends lost 0 bases at V and 6 bases at J; junction bases unmatched: 16. The CDR3 consists of 17 residues. The germline gives CDR1 DFQATT, CDR2 SNEGSKA (reference sequence). CDR3 sequence reads: CSARDLGGDRARDGYTF. The CDR3 coding sequence is TGCAGTGCTAGAGATTTGGGGGGTGACAGGGCGAGAGATGGCTACACCTTC.

The chain employs TRBV11-1 and TRBJ2-4; the match to TRBD2 covers 7 bases. J gave up 15 bases and V 5 bases, and 13 bases lay outside the gene matches. The CDR3 runs to 13 residues. The germline V gene encodes CDR1 SGHAT and CDR2 FQDESV (reference sequence). CDR3 in DNA: TGTGCCAGCAGCCCAACTGAGGCGGGAGTAACGTACTTC. Encoded protein: CASSPTEAGVTYF.

CDR3 in amino acids: CASTITRRQHYGYTF. The CDR3 nucleotides read TGTGCCAGCACCATTACCCGTCGGCAGCACTATGGCTACACCTTC. The chain employs TRBV28 and TRBJ1-2; D remains ambiguous. This CDR3 is 15 amino acids long. Germline V gene sequence: CDR1 MDHEN, CDR2 SYDVKM. Trimming removed 7 bases from V and 3 bases from J, with 18 bases in between.

J is TRBJ2-5 and V is TRBV7-9; 7 nucleotides match TRBD1. Germline loops: CDR1 SEHNR, CDR2 FQNEAQ (reference sequence). The ends lost 3 bases at V and 5 bases at J; junction bases unmatched: 9. The CDR3 runs to 15 residues. The CDR3 is CASSFRTGRMETQYF. Here the CDR3 DNA reads TGTGCCAGCAGCTTCCGGACAGGTCGGATGGAGACCCAGTACTTC.

The chain carries TRBV20-1 and TRBJ1-5; no clear D. The CDR3 runs to 13 residues. Trimming pared 0 bases from V and 3 bases from J, leaving 6 bases between. CDR1 and CDR2 from the germline V gene are DFQATT and SNEGSKA (reference sequence). CDR3 DNA: TGCAGTGCTAGAGATCCGACCAATCAGCCCCAGCATTTT. The encoded protein is CSARDPTNQPQHF.

This clonotype was observed a handful of times. The V and J genes are TRBV7-2 and TRBJ2-1, with 9 bases identical to TRBD2. Germline V lookup: CDR1 SGHTA, CDR2 FQGNSA. V shed 2 bases, J shed 10 bases, and the junction held 6 bases outside the gene matches. The CDR3 consists of 14 residues. The chain's CDR3 is CASSLLAGTWEQFF. CDR3 coding DNA: TGTGCCAGCAGCTTACTAGCGGGGACATGGGAGCAGTTCTTC.

This chain connects TRBV20-1 to TRBJ1-1, with 9 nucleotides matching TRBD1. V dropped 0 bases and J dropped 5; count of bases not matched to a gene: 7. Per the germline V gene, CDR1 is DFQATT and CDR2 is SNEGSKA (reference sequence). CDR3 size: 15 residues. The CDR3 region has the DNA TGCAGTGCTAGAGACGCCGGGACAGGGAGGACTGAAGCTTTCTTT. Amino acid sequence: CSARDAGTGRTEAFF.

This sequence joins TRBV20-1 and TRBJ2-3; 10 positions match TRBD2. The trim removed 5 bases at V and 0 bases at J, leaving 5 bases unmatched. The CDR3 has 15 residues. Germline CDR1 reads DFQATT; CDR2 reads SNEGSKA (reference sequence). The CDR3 protein is CSALRTSGSTDTQYF. CDR3 DNA sequence: TGCAGTGCTTTACGGACTAGCGGAAGCACAGATACGCAGTATTTT.

The gene calls are TRBV9 and TRBJ2-6; D gene uncertain. Deletions cut 3 bases from V and 0 bases from J, with 7 bases between. This CDR3 spans 15 amino acids. Germline CDR1 is SGDLS and CDR2 is YYNGEE. CDR3 sequence reads: CASSADRSGANVLTF. DNA of the CDR3: TGTGCCAGCAGCGCTGACCGCTCTGGGGCCAACGTCCTGACTTTC.

This clonotype was seen a handful of times. This chain connects TRBV6-5 to TRBJ2-6; TRBD2 aligns across 9 bases. V lost 5 bases and J lost 0; bases outside the gene matches: 17. The CDR3 totals 21 residues. Per germline, CDR1 MNHEY and CDR2 SVGAGI. The CDR3 coding sequence is TGTGCCAGCAGTCACTTCGAGCGGGAGGCCCGTTCTTACTCTGGGGCCAACGTCCTGACTTTC. Amino acids: CASSHFEREARSYSGANVLTF.

This sequence joins TRBV6-2 or TRBV6-3 and TRBJ2-7, with 8 bases aligning to TRBD1. Trimming at V came to 5 bases and at J to 7 bases, leaving 16 bases not matched to a gene. Germline V gene lookup returns CDR1 MNHEY and CDR2 SVGEGT. The CDR3 length is 16 residues. The CDR3 loop is CASSLSGTGRPGEQYF. The DNA for the CDR3 is TGTGCCAGCAGTCTATCCGGGACAGGCAGGCCGGGTGAGCAGTACTTC.

This clonotype appeared a few times. The gene calls are TRBV11-2 and TRBJ2-3, with TRBD2 matching over 7 bases. This CDR3 has 16 amino acids. The V gene end was trimmed by 5 bases and the J gene end by 0 bases; junction bases not matched to a gene: 8. The germline CDR1 and CDR2 sequences are SGHAT and FQNNGV. The CDR3 region is CASSAVSSGSTDTQYF. Written as DNA, the CDR3 is TGTGCCAGCAGCGCCGTCTCTAGCGGAAGCACAGATACGCAGTATTTT.

The chain carries TRBV7-2 and TRBJ2-6, with D possibly TRBD1 on 6 matching bases. The CDR3 contains 14 residues. CDR1 and CDR2 (germline): SGHTA, FQGNSA. Trimming stripped 7 bases from V and 4 bases from J, with 11 bases between. The CDR3, as DNA: TGTGCCAGCACCCGAAGGGGGGGGGCCAACGTCCTGACTTTC. It is translated as CASTRRGGANVLTF.

This rearrangement joins TRBV20-1 to TRBJ2-3, with a weak D call TRBD2 (6 bases). Germline V gives CDR1 DFQATT, CDR2 SNEGSKA (reference sequence). CDR3 length: 15 amino acids. Trimming removed 0 bases from V and 1 base from J, with 11 bases in between. The CDR3 is CSAREGGGGTDTQYF. The CDR3 DNA sequence: TGCAGTGCTAGAGAGGGGGGAGGAGGCACAGATACGCAGTATTTT.

The chain uses TRBV29-1 and TRBJ2-5; 9 bases are a match to TRBD1. Germline CDR1 is SQVTM and CDR2 is ANQGSEA. After removal of 7 bases from V and 11 bases from J, the junction contained 8 bases not matched to a gene. The CDR3 extends over 11 amino acids. The CDR3 DNA is TGCAGCGCCACAGGGGGCCGGGAGCAGTACTTC. Translated, it gives CSATGGREQYF.

The chain links TRBV5-1 to TRBJ2-1, with 11 bases fitting TRBD2. The germline CDR1 and CDR2 sequences are SGHRS and YFSETQ. The J segment lost 15 bases and the V segment lost 3 bases, leaving 14 bases of the junction unmatched. The CDR3 has 15 amino acids. CDR3 DNA sequence: TGCGCCAGCAGCTGGGGACTAGCGGAGGCCACGGGGCGGTTCTTC. As protein: CASSWGLAEATGRFF.

V gene TRBV6-5 combines with J gene TRBJ1-5; 8 bases map to TRBD1. Germline CDR1 is MNHEY and CDR2 is SVGAGI. The CDR3 totals 14 residues. The V segment lost 6 bases and the J segment 9 bases; nucleotides outside the gene matches: 10. This chain's CDR3 is CASSPDRGLWPQHF. The CDR3 region has the DNA TGTGCCAGCAGCCCAGACAGGGGCCTTTGGCCCCAGCATTTT.

This rearrangement joins TRBV29-1 to TRBJ2-7; the match to TRBD2 covers 10 bases. Germline assignment: CDR1 SQVTM and CDR2 ANQGSEA. The CDR3 has 14 residues. Trimming took 7 bases from V and 0 from J; bases not matched to a gene: 6. The CDR3 spells CSAGLAVSSYEQYF. For the CDR3, the DNA is TGCAGCGCCGGACTAGCGGTGAGCTCCTACGAGCAGTACTTC.

This clonotype was detected only once. J is TRBJ1-5 and V is TRBV6-1, with D unclear. This CDR3 is built from 13 residues. Trimming removed 7 bases from V and 1 base from J, with 8 bases in between. Per the germline V gene, CDR1 is MNHNS and CDR2 is SASEGT. CDR3 DNA: TGTGCCAGCAAGATCGACAGCAATCAGCCCCAGCATTTT. Translating gives CASKIDSNQPQHF.

This clonotype was counted only a few times. This chain links TRBV6-6 with TRBJ2-7; the D call may be TRBD1 or TRBD2 (5 bases each). Between the trimmed V and J ends, which lost 4 bases and 2 bases, there was a span of 18 bases. Germline V gives CDR1 MNHNY, CDR2 SVGAGI (reference sequence). This CDR3 region has 16 residues. This chain's CDR3 is CASSLSESGPTYEQYF. As DNA, the CDR3 is TGTGCCAGCAGTTTGTCCGAATCGGGACCGACCTACGAGCAGTACTTC.

Concerning this clonotype: The junction does not match germline at one end; this may be a read error. The CDR3 bases are TGTGCCAGCAGCTACGGGGGGACGGAGACCCGGTACTTC. This translates into CASSYGGTETRYF. The rearrangement uses TRBV5-4 and TRBJ2-5; 7 bases fit TRBD2. Germline V gene data show CDR1 as SGHNT and CDR2 as YYREEE (reference sequence). CDR3 length: 13 residues.

This chain joins TRBV7-9 and TRBJ1-1; possibly TRBD1 for D (5 bases). The CDR3 consists of 13 residues. V lost 5 bases and J lost 1, with 8 bases in between. Germline CDR1 reads SEHNR; CDR2 reads FQNEAQ (reference sequence). The CDR3 nucleotides read TGTGCCAGCAGCGATGACAGGAACACTGAAGCTTTCTTT. Encoded protein: CASSDDRNTEAFF.

This clonotype was seen only a few times. The chain has TRBV5-6 and TRBJ2-7; D gene unclear. The end of the DNA is better explained by TRBJ2-5, so the J call may be wrong. Germline-derived CDR1 and CDR2 are SGHDT and YYEEEE. The CDR3 is 13 residues long. The CDR3, as DNA: TGTGCCAGCAGCTTTTCCGCCGCTGTGACCCAGTACTTC. It yields the protein CASSFSAAVTQYF.

The J gene is TRBJ1-5, the V gene TRBV20-1; possibly TRBD1 for D (5 bases). Per germline, CDR1 DFQATT and CDR2 SNEGSKA (reference sequence). The CDR3 extends over 16 amino acids. V shed 0 bases and J shed 5 bases, with 17 bases lying between them. The CDR3 loop reads CSARDPWGKVYQPQHF. The CDR3 coding sequence is TGCAGTGCTAGAGACCCCTGGGGGAAGGTCTATCAGCCCCAGCATTTT.

This chain uses TRBV5-1 with TRBJ2-2; TRBD2 might be the D (5 bases). Germline V gives CDR1 SGHRS, CDR2 YFSETQ. The CDR3 covers 15 residues. Trimming left V 5 bases short and J 4 bases short, with 15 bases between. CDR3: CASSSELFGTGELFF. As DNA, the CDR3 is TGCGCCAGCAGTAGCGAACTGTTTGGCACCGGGGAGCTGTTTTTT. The full variable domain, in which reference TRBV5-1 and TRBJ2-2 provide the parts outside the CDR3, is KAGVTQTPRYLIKTRGQQVTLSCSPISGHRSVSWYQQTPGQGLQFLFEYFSETQRNKGNFPGRFSGRQFSNSRSEMNVSTLELGDSALYLCASSSELFGTGELFFGEGSRLTVL.